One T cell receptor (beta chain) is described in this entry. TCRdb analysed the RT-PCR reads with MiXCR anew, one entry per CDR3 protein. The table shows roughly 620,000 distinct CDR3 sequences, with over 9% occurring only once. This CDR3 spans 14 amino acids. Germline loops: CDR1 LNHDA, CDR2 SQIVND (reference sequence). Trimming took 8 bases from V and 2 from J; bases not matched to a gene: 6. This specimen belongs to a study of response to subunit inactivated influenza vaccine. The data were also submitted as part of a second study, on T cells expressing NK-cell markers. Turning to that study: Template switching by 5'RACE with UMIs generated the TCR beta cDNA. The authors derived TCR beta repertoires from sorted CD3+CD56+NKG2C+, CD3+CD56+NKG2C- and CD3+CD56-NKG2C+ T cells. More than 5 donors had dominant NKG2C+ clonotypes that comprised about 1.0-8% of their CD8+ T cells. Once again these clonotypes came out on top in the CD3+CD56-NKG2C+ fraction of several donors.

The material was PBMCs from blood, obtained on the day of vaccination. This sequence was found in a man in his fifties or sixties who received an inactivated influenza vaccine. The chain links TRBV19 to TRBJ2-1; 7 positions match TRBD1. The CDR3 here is CASRAGTAYNEQFF. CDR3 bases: TGTGCCAGTCGGGCCGGGACAGCCTACAATGAGCAGTTCTTC.